The 26 T cell receptor beta chains below come from one sample, sequenced in a study of metastatic and nonmetastatic thyroid tumors. TCRdb re-clonotyped the PCR reads through MiXCR. Of 49,000 or so clones listed, 20% to 25% were seen once; the top ten hold over 3%. Thyroid surgery had not been preceded by any treatment in any patient. What was sequenced was blood. The receptors here all came from a male donor with papillary thyroid cancer or a benign thyroid nodule (not recorded which). Some clones in this sample may be carry-over from other donors' samples.

This clone was recorded a few times. The gene calls are TRBV28 and TRBJ1-1; D may be TRBD1 (5 bases). In germline, CDR1 is MDHEN, CDR2 SYDVKM. The ends were cut back, 10 bases at V and 2 bases at J, with 20 bases in the middle. The CDR3 totals 15 residues. The CDR3 coding sequence is TGTGCCACCCTCAACGGGGGGACGGGAAACACTGAAGCTTTCTTT. This sequence encodes CATLNGGTGNTEAFF.

The chain recombines TRBV6-2 or TRBV6-3 with TRBJ2-5; 7 bases fit TRBD2. The V gene's germline CDR1 is MNHEY and CDR2 SVGEGT. The V gene end was trimmed by 6 bases and the J gene end by 7 bases; junction bases not matched to a gene: 5. The CDR3 is 12 residues long. CDR3 loop: CASRGEGGTQYF. CDR3 DNA: TGTGCCAGCAGAGGGGAGGGCGGGACCCAGTACTTC.

The chain has TRBV30 and TRBJ1-2; tentatively, D is TRBD1 (5 bases). Germline-derived CDR1 and CDR2 are GTSNPN and SVGIG (reference sequence). This CDR3 is 15 amino acids long. V was cut by 2 bases and J by 2 bases, with 15 bases left in between. The CDR3 loop is CAWSPGGTGNYGYTF. The CDR3 DNA follows: TGTGCCTGGAGTCCCGGGGGGACGGGAAACTATGGCTACACCTTC.

In its sample, this clone was seen a few times. The CDR3 region has the DNA TGTGCTAGTGGCACGACAGAGAACTATGGCTACACCTTC. As protein: CASGTTENYGYTF. The chain combines TRBV12-5 with TRBJ1-2, with TRBD1 as a possible D gene (5 bases). The V gene lost 6 bases and the J gene lost 2 bases, with 10 bases spanning the gap. Germline CDR1 reads LGHNT; CDR2 reads FRNRAP. The CDR3 runs 13 residues.

V gene TRBV30 combines with J gene TRBJ2-1; tentatively, D is TRBD2 (7 bases). The CDR3 is 17 amino acids. V dropped 3 bases and J dropped 8 bases, with 26 bases sitting between them. Germline loops: CDR1 GTSNPN, CDR2 SVGIG (reference sequence). The CDR3 DNA reads as TGTGCCTGGAGGGGAGGGTGTAAGGTGGGAGGGGGGCATGAGCAGTTCTTC. Residues: CAWRGGCKVGGGHEQFF.

The chain uses TRBV6-1 and TRBJ1-1; the D is unclear. CDR1 is MNHNS, CDR2 SASEGT, per germline. The CDR3 is made up of 11 amino acids. The V end was cut by 8 bases, the J end by 0 bases, with 4 bases between. This CDR3 is CASGLNTEAFF. Written as DNA, the CDR3 is TGTGCCAGCGGCCTGAACACTGAAGCTTTCTTT.

There are many counts of this clone. The chain joins TRBV11-3 to TRBJ2-1; possibly TRBD2 for D (6 bases). CDR3 length: 18 residues. V lost 4 bases, J lost 0 bases, and 19 bases lay in between. CDR1 and CDR2 (germline): SGHNT, YENEEA. The CDR3 nucleotides are TGTGCCAGCAGCTATGAGGGAGCGGGCGCTAGCTCCTACAATGAGCAGTTCTTC. Translating gives CASSYEGAGASSYNEQFF.

In its sample, this clone was seen many times. This chain uses TRBV20-1 with TRBJ2-1; D possibly corresponds to TRBD2 (6 bases). The ends were cut back, 3 bases at V and 2 bases at J, with 8 bases in the middle. Germline V gives CDR1 DFQATT, CDR2 SNEGSKA (reference sequence). The CDR3 totals 13 residues. The CDR3 sequence: CSASLAPYNEQFF. In DNA form, the CDR3 reads TGCAGTGCTAGCCTAGCGCCCTACAATGAGCAGTTCTTC.

This clone has ten or more counts. The V call is TRBV3-1, the J call TRBJ2-3; no reliable D call. From germline, CDR1 is LGHDT and CDR2 YNNKEL (reference sequence). V lost 0 bases to trimming and J lost 2 bases, with 9 bases between them. This CDR3 has 15 residues. As DNA, the CDR3 is TGTGCCAGCAGCCAAGATAACTCACACACAGATACGCAGTATTTT. Protein product: CASSQDNSHTDTQYF.

This clone was seen ten or more times. The chain is built from TRBV25-1 and TRBJ2-3, with 10 bases identical to TRBD2. The CDR3 contains 16 residues. CDR1 and CDR2 from the germline V gene are MGHDK and SYGVNS. With V trimmed by 5 bases and J by 4 bases, 9 bases remained unmatched. The CDR3 nucleotides read TGTGCCAGCAGTTGGGACGCTAGCGGGAGCTCAGATACGCAGTATTTT. Encoded protein: CASSWDASGSSDTQYF.

This clone was recorded many times. The chain recombines TRBV3-1 with TRBJ2-4, with 11 bases identical to TRBD2. The CDR3 has 20 amino acids. Looked up from germline, CDR1 is LGHDT and CDR2 is YNNKEL (reference sequence). After removal of 2 bases from V and 3 bases from J, the junction contained 15 bases not matched to a gene. The CDR3 protein is CASSQKGGLADGIGKNIQYF. As DNA, the CDR3 is TGTGCCAGCAGCCAAAAAGGGGGACTAGCGGACGGGATCGGCAAAAACATTCAGTACTTC.

The chain recombines TRBV5-1 with TRBJ2-7; 10 bases fit TRBD2. V gave up 8 bases and J gave up 6 bases; unmatched junction bases: 11. CDR3 length: 14 residues. CDR1 SGHRS and CDR2 YFSETQ come from the germline V gene. The CDR3 region is CASTQLAGFGEQYF. The CDR3 coding sequence is TGCGCCAGTACTCAACTAGCGGGATTTGGCGAGCAGTACTTC.

Only a few counts were recorded for this clone. The rearrangement uses TRBV29-1 and TRBJ2-7; 8 nucleotides line up with TRBD1. Germline V gene sequence: CDR1 SQVTM, CDR2 ANQGSEA. The CDR3 spans 12 residues. J gave up 4 bases and V 7 bases, and 6 bases lay outside the gene matches. The CDR3 reads CSANRGRYEQYF. The CDR3 DNA reads as TGCAGCGCGAACAGGGGGAGGTACGAGCAGTACTTC.

This clone was seen many times. The V call is TRBV20-1, the J call TRBJ2-3, with 9 nucleotides matching TRBD2. Germline CDR1 DFQATT, CDR2 SNEGSKA (reference sequence). The CDR3 runs 14 residues. J gave up 8 bases and V 3 bases, and 9 bases lay outside the gene matches. CDR3 in amino acids: CSARTSGPVGTQYF. Here the CDR3 DNA reads TGCAGTGCTAGGACTAGCGGACCGGTTGGTACGCAGTATTTT.

This clone was counted ten times or more. The chain links TRBV20-1 to TRBJ1-2; D is undetermined. CDR3 length: 13 amino acids. Trimming pared 5 bases from V and 4 bases from J, leaving 14 bases between. CDR1 is DFQATT, CDR2 SNEGSKA, per germline (reference sequence). This CDR3 is CSAAIASTYGYTF. CDR3 nucleotide sequence: TGCAGTGCTGCTATCGCAAGTACCTATGGCTACACCTTC.

This clone was seen at least ten times. This rearrangement joins TRBV9 to TRBJ1-5; a weak D match, TRBD1 (5 bases). Germline V lookup: CDR1 SGDLS, CDR2 YYNGEE. This CDR3 has 15 residues. V was clipped by 4 bases and J by 0 bases, with 11 bases between them. The CDR3 reads CASSQDSYSNQPQHF. For the CDR3, the DNA is TGTGCCAGCAGCCAAGACAGTTATAGCAATCAGCCCCAGCATTTT.

This clone came up many times. Germline is not matched at one junction end, which may reflect a read error. This rearrangement joins TRBV7-9 to TRBJ1-4, with D tentatively TRBD1 (6 bases). The germline CDR1 and CDR2 sequences are SEHNR and FQNEAQ (reference sequence). The CDR3 extends over 16 amino acids. The CDR3 nucleotides are TGTGTCAGCAGCTTAGCGCCGGCAGGGGCGGATGAAAAACTGTTTTTT. Its translation: CVSSLAPAGADEKLFF.

There are many counts of this clone. V gene TRBV10-3 combines with J gene TRBJ1-1, with D uncertain. V gave up 4 bases and J gave up 1 base, with 7 bases separating them. This CDR3 comprises 13 residues. The V gene's germline CDR1 is ENHRY and CDR2 SYGVKD. The CDR3 DNA follows: TGTGCCATCAGTGGCAGCCAGAACACTGAAGCTTTCTTT. This gives the protein CAISGSQNTEAFF.

The V gene is TRBV5-4, the J gene TRBJ2-7, with D possibly matching TRBD1 (6 bases). The ends were cut back, 4 bases at V and 4 bases at J, with 18 bases in the middle. Germline lookup yields CDR1 SGHNT and CDR2 YYREEE (reference sequence). The CDR3 consists of 15 residues. As DNA, the CDR3 is TGTGCCAGCAGCGCCCAACAGGGTCGGGTATACGAGCAGTACTTC. It yields the protein CASSAQQGRVYEQYF.

The chain links TRBV20-1 to TRBJ2-5; maybe TRBD2 (7 bases). This CDR3 contains 15 residues. V dropped 2 bases and J dropped 2 bases, with 15 bases sitting between them. From germline, CDR1 is DFQATT and CDR2 SNEGSKA (reference sequence). As DNA, the CDR3 is TGCAGTGCTAGATATCGTAAGGGGGGGCAAGAGACCCAGTACTTC. Protein product: CSARYRKGGQETQYF.

The genes are TRBV4-2 and TRBJ2-7; TRBD2 matches 13 bases. Per germline, CDR1 LGHNA and CDR2 YNFKEQ. CDR3 length: 15 residues. After removal of 0 bases from V and 4 bases from J, the junction contained 0 bases not matched to a gene. CDR3 DNA: TGTGCCAGCAGCCAAGAGACTAGCGGGAGGTACGAGCAGTACTTC. Translation gives CASSQETSGRYEQYF.

The CDR3 loop reads CASSSGPYTYEQYF. In DNA form, the CDR3 reads TGTGCCAGCAGTTCAGGGCCCTATACCTACGAGCAGTACTTC. The rearrangement links TRBV6-2 or TRBV6-3 to TRBJ2-7; D possibly corresponds to TRBD1 (5 bases). The germline CDR1 and CDR2 sequences are MNHEY and SVGEGT. The length of the CDR3 is 14 residues. V lost 4 bases and J 2 bases, leaving 12 bases between the germline ends.

Concerning this clone: This may stem from a read error, because a much larger clone lies one nucleotide away. The sample carries other DNA sequences with the same CDR3. The rearrangement uses TRBV5-5 and TRBJ1-3, with unresolved D. Germline CDR1 and CDR2: SGHKS and YYEKEE (reference sequence). The V gene lost 5 bases and the J gene lost 2 bases, with 11 bases spanning the gap. CDR3 length equals 14 residues. CDR3 sequence reads: CASSPAGTGNTIYF. CDR3 DNA sequence: TGTGCCAGCAGTCCGGCCGGGACTGGAAACACCATATATTTT.

In this sample, this clone turned up a few times. V gene TRBV6-5 combines with J gene TRBJ2-2, with 8 bases matching TRBD2. Germline values: CDR1 MNHEY, CDR2 SVGAGI. V gave up 4 bases and J gave up 4 bases; unmatched junction bases: 2. The CDR3 is made up of 14 amino acids. The CDR3 DNA reads TGTGCCAGCAGTTTAGCGGGGAGCACCGGGGAGCTGTTTTTT. It is translated as CASSLAGSTGELFF.

As for this clone: A junction end diverges from the germline sequence, so it may reflect a read error. This chain connects TRBV12-3 or TRBV12-4 to TRBJ2-2; D tentatively fits TRBD1 or TRBD2 (5 bases each). This CDR3 is built from 16 residues. Here the CDR3 DNA reads TGTGCCAGCAGTTTCCCACAGGAAGGGTATGCCGGGGAGCTTTTTTTT. Residues: CASSFPQEGYAGELFF.

This clone is medium-sized by share. Here the CDR3 DNA reads TGTGCCTGGAGTCCACCGGGACCTCGTGAAAAACTGTTTTTT. This sequence encodes CAWSPPGPREKLFF. The chain joins TRBV30 to TRBJ1-4; tentative D call: TRBD1 (5 bases). This CDR3 comprises 14 residues. The V gene's germline CDR1 is GTSNPN and CDR2 SVGIG (reference sequence). Trimming took 2 bases from V and 7 from J, leaving 14 bases between them.